What follows are 10 T cell receptor beta chains derived from one specimen sequenced in a study of T-cell reconstitution after alpha-beta-depleted transplantation in children. Preparing the TCRbeta library involved the use of unique molecular identifiers. One entry per CDR3 protein results from TCRdb running MiXCR on the PCR reads. Among about 980,000 distinct CDR3 sequences listed, less than 30% were seen once. The sample in question was PBMCs, mostly from graft donor cells, obtained 360 days after TCRalphabeta/CD19-depleted stem cell transplant. Receptors originate from a boy in the first two years of life who had a stem cell transplant for SCID, so the T cells may come from the graft donor.

The rearrangement joins TRBV7-3 to TRBJ2-7; 7 nucleotides align to TRBD1. V trimming: 3 bases; J trimming: 3 bases; junction bases outside the gene matches: 5. This CDR3 has 14 amino acids. Looked up from germline, CDR1 is SGHTA and CDR2 is FQGTGA. CDR3 DNA: TGTGCCAGCAGCTTCGACAGGGCCGGCTACGAGCAGTACTTC. This gives the protein CASSFDRAGYEQYF.

This clonotype has a handful of counts. The chain combines TRBV5-1 with TRBJ1-1, with 7 bases fitting TRBD1. There are 14 residues in the CDR3. The germline V gene has CDR1 SGHRS and CDR2 YFSETQ. The ends lost 3 bases at V and 4 bases at J; junction bases unmatched: 6. The CDR3 spells CASSSDRVFTEAFF. The CDR3 bases are TGCGCCAGCAGCTCAGACAGGGTTTTCACTGAAGCTTTCTTT. The full variable domain, rest sourced from reference TRBV5-1 and TRBJ1-1, is KAGVTQTPRYLIKTRGQQVTLSCSPISGHRSVSWYQQTPGQGLQFLFEYFSETQRNKGNFPGRFSGRQFSNSRSEMNVSTLELGDSALYLCASSSDRVFTEAFFGQGTRLTVV.

This rearrangement joins TRBV14 to TRBJ2-1; a weak D match, TRBD2 (6 bases). The CDR3 spans 17 residues. Germline V gene sequence: CDR1 SGHDN, CDR2 FVKESK. Trimming removed 0 bases at V and 9 bases at J, with 21 bases between. CDR3 amino acids: CASSQEYRDSWLIEQFF. As DNA, the CDR3 is TGTGCCAGCAGCCAAGAATACCGGGACTCGTGGTTGATTGAGCAGTTCTTC.

The chain has TRBV5-1 and TRBJ2-1, with TRBD1 identical over 11 bases. Germline V gene sequence: CDR1 SGHRS, CDR2 YFSETQ. CDR3 length: 15 residues. The ends lost 3 bases at V and 7 bases at J; junction bases unmatched: 6. CDR3 bases: TGCGCCAGCAGCTCTAGGACAGGGGGCGGGAATGAGCAGTTCTTC. It translates to CASSSRTGGGNEQFF.

The gene calls are TRBV6-2 or TRBV6-3 and TRBJ2-1; 8 nucleotides match TRBD1. CDR3 length equals 15 residues. V was clipped by 8 bases and J by 0 bases; unmatched bases: 6. From germline, CDR1 is MNHEY and CDR2 SVGEGT. CDR3 loop: CASGQGRSSYNEQFF. The CDR3 DNA reads TGTGCCAGCGGACAGGGTAGGAGCTCCTACAATGAGCAGTTCTTC.

V and J are TRBV20-1 and TRBJ2-7; D is uncertain. The CDR3 runs to 15 residues. The germline gives CDR1 DFQATT, CDR2 SNEGSKA (reference sequence). Trimming stripped 0 bases from V and 5 bases from J, with 17 bases between. CDR3 bases: TGCAGTGCTAGAGAAGCCGGTTTGATCCTTGACGAGCAGTACTTC. This translates into CSAREAGLILDEQYF.

J is TRBJ1-5 and V is TRBV27; TRBD1 might be the D (5 bases). This CDR3 contains 15 residues. V shed 1 base and J shed 5 bases, with 12 bases lying between them. Germline V gene data show CDR1 as MNHEY and CDR2 as SMNVEV (reference sequence). The CDR3 sequence: CASSLWGGSDQPQHF. CDR3 nucleotides: TGTGCCAGCAGTTTATGGGGGGGTTCGGATCAGCCCCAGCATTTT.

This clonotype has only a few counts. The rearrangement uses TRBV2 and TRBJ2-5; tentative D call: TRBD2 (6 bases). The CDR3 spans 13 residues. From germline, CDR1 is SNHLY and CDR2 FYNNEI. The V end lost 4 bases, the J end lost 5 bases, and 11 bases lay between the germline ends. The CDR3 nucleotides read TGTGCCAGCAGTGCGGAGGGTGTTGAGACCCAGTACTTC. It encodes CASSAEGVETQYF.

The J gene is TRBJ2-3, the V gene TRBV7-2, with D possibly being TRBD1 (6 bases). Looked up from germline, CDR1 is SGHTA and CDR2 is FQGNSA. Trimming shortened V by 5 bases and J by 2 bases, and 14 bases separated the two germline ends. This CDR3 spans 15 amino acids. The CDR3 spells CASSPDRGTTDTQYF. CDR3 DNA: TGTGCCAGCAGCCCCGATAGGGGGACCACAGATACGCAGTATTTT. Looking up the rest from reference TRBV7-2 and TRBJ2-3 gives the full variable domain: GAGVSQSPSNKVTEKGKDVELRCDPISGHTALYWYRQSLGQGLEFLIYFQGNSAPDKSGLPSDRFSAERTGGSVSTLTIQRTQQEDSAVYLCASSPDRGTTDTQYFGPGTRLTVL.

This clonotype was detected a few times. The junction does not match germline at one end; this may be a read error. V and J are TRBV12-3 or TRBV12-4 and TRBJ1-2; 9 bases line up with TRBD1. CDR3 length equals 12 residues. CDR3 DNA: TGTGCCAGCAGTTTCCCCGGGACAGGGTTGGCCTTC. This encodes CASSFPGTGLAF.